This is a list of T cell receptor beta chains from one sample in a study of early T cells in non-severe SARS-CoV-2 infection. TCRdb redid the calling of the 5' RACE reads with MiXCR, one entry per CDR3 protein. The data show about 61,000 distinct CDR3 sequences, roughly 10% seen once. The specimen sequenced was whole blood. The receptor source for this set is an adult who was a healthcare worker with PCR-confirmed SARS-CoV-2 infection or an uninfected control (not recorded which). Each CDR3 is given without its conserved first and last residue. The order of the fields is CDR3 protein, V gene, CDR3 length, D gene, J gene. A D gene is named only where the DNA matches it firmly.

cdr3_aa: ASSQPTSTGELF
v_call: TRBV4-1
cdr3_length: 12
d_call: NA
j_call: TRBJ2-2

cdr3_aa: AIGQEIQSGQQF
v_call: TRBV10-3
cdr3_length: 12
d_call: TRBD1
j_call: TRBJ2-1

cdr3_aa: SVRLAKKQETQY
v_call: TRBV29-1
cdr3_length: 12
d_call: NA
j_call: TRBJ2-5

cdr3_aa: AWRGMNTEAF
v_call: TRBV30
cdr3_length: 10
d_call: NA
j_call: TRBJ1-1

cdr3_aa: ATSRDRRYQETQY
v_call: TRBV15
cdr3_length: 13
d_call: NA
j_call: TRBJ2-5

cdr3_aa: ASSVATGTNTEAF
v_call: TRBV9
cdr3_length: 13
d_call: NA
j_call: TRBJ1-1

cdr3_aa: ASSSAGRGIQY
v_call: TRBV6-1
cdr3_length: 11
d_call: TRBD2
j_call: TRBJ2-4

cdr3_aa: ASSTAYNSPLH
v_call: TRBV28
cdr3_length: 11
d_call: NA
j_call: TRBJ1-6

cdr3_aa: ASKSVRGGIWEKLF
v_call: TRBV6-1
cdr3_length: 14
d_call: TRBD1
j_call: TRBJ1-4

cdr3_aa: SVYFTSSYNEQF
v_call: TRBV29-1
cdr3_length: 12
d_call: NA
j_call: TRBJ2-1

cdr3_aa: ASSDGQVSNQPQH
v_call: TRBV6-1
cdr3_length: 13
d_call: TRBD1
j_call: TRBJ1-5

cdr3_aa: ASSARGRDYGYT
v_call: TRBV6-5
cdr3_length: 12
d_call: TRBD1
j_call: TRBJ1-2

cdr3_aa: ASSGAGTSGLQY
v_call: TRBV10-1
cdr3_length: 12
d_call: TRBD2
j_call: TRBJ2-7

cdr3_aa: ASRALGQTYGYT
v_call: TRBV27
cdr3_length: 12
d_call: NA
j_call: TRBJ1-2

cdr3_aa: ATHGLLPYEQY
v_call: TRBV2
cdr3_length: 11
d_call: NA
j_call: TRBJ2-7

cdr3_aa: ASSYRDRKAYEQY
v_call: TRBV6-5
cdr3_length: 13
d_call: NA
j_call: TRBJ2-7

cdr3_aa: SARGGVAPEQY
v_call: TRBV20-1
cdr3_length: 11
d_call: NA
j_call: TRBJ2-7

cdr3_aa: ASSLDYEQY
v_call: TRBV7-2
cdr3_length: 9
d_call: NA
j_call: TRBJ2-7

cdr3_aa: ASSPTRRVAGETQY
v_call: TRBV25-1
cdr3_length: 14
d_call: TRBD2
j_call: TRBJ2-5

cdr3_aa: ASSERAINQPQH
v_call: TRBV6-1
cdr3_length: 12
d_call: NA
j_call: TRBJ1-5

cdr3_aa: ASSFAGNTDTQY
v_call: TRBV5-5
cdr3_length: 12
d_call: NA
j_call: TRBJ2-3

cdr3_aa: SASEAGGTTDTQY
v_call: TRBV20-1
cdr3_length: 13
d_call: TRBD2
j_call: TRBJ2-3

cdr3_aa: ASSLSEGTLGEQY
v_call: TRBV13
cdr3_length: 13
d_call: NA
j_call: TRBJ2-7

cdr3_aa: ASSQDGTAKNIQY
v_call: TRBV4-3
cdr3_length: 13
d_call: NA
j_call: TRBJ2-4